This TCR beta chain was sequenced during a study of vaccination and CD4 T cells after COVID-19. Study background: PCR on nasal swabs identified SARS-CoV-2 in convalescent patients, of whom some ten were mild and one severe. The control cultures got either a CEFX pool, an HIV-1 Nef pool, or no peptide at all. A vaccine, either BNT162b2 or mRNA-1273, was given to participants in two doses.

Trimming pared 0 bases from V and 3 bases from J, leaving 11 bases between. CDR3 length: 16 residues. Germline-derived CDR1 and CDR2 are SGHTA and FQGNSA. This clonotype was counted only a few times. The antigen is not known. Sequenced with the Oncomine TCR Beta short-read assay was DNA taken from cultured CD4+ T cells. TCRdb used MiXCR to reprocess the PCR reads, holding one entry per CDR3 protein. Of some 17,000 distinct CDR3 sequences listed, roughly two fifths are singletons. Treatment reported: approximately nine-day PBMC culture with coronavirus spike peptide pools or control peptides (ViraFEST assay). Under the ViraFEST approach, antigen-specific T cells were expanded with peptide pools and TCRs subsequently sequenced.

The sample was CD4+ T cells from blood, cultured in vitro. This sequence was found in a human donor who had recovered from COVID-19. The chain recombines TRBV7-2 with TRBJ1-4, with D perhaps TRBD1 (6 bases). In nucleotides, the CDR3 is TGTGCCAGCAGCTTAGCGACAGGCCCGCCTAATGAAAAACTGTTTTTT. Protein: CASSLATGPPNEKLFF.